The 15 T cell receptor beta chains in this list originate from one sample, sequenced in a study of blood T cell repertoires in COVID-19. Only in-frame clones appear in the TCRdb table, and some are missing; sequencing was by immunoSEQ multiplex PCR. Altogether roughly 180,000 clones are present, about 78% being singletons, with the ten largest covering roughly 9.4%. The sample was peripheral blood. These receptors were collected from a woman between 45 and 65 years old with active or convalescent COVID-19.

This clone was counted only a few times. This chain links TRBV7-7 with TRBJ2-3, with a tentative D call TRBD2 (6 bases). V was clipped by 5 bases and J by 1 base, with 13 bases between them. The CDR3 is 15 amino acids. CDR1 is SSHAT and CDR2 is FNYEAQ in the germline V gene (reference sequence). The CDR3 reads CASSAGVAGTDTQYF. In DNA, the CDR3 is TGTGCCAGCAGCGCCGGGGTAGCGGGCACAGATACGCAGTATTTT.

The V gene is TRBV7-8, the J gene TRBJ2-5, with TRBD2 identical over 10 bases. The CDR3 totals 15 residues. Germline V gives CDR1 SGHVS, CDR2 FQNEAQ. V shed 6 bases and J 5 bases; nucleotides not matched to a gene: 9. The DNA for the CDR3 is TGTGCCAGCAGTCTGAGCGGGAGGGCCCTGGAGACCCAGTACTTC. Translation gives CASSLSGRALETQYF. The variable domain in full, with the rest retrieved from reference TRBV7-8 and TRBJ2-5, is GAGVSQSPRYKVAKRGQDVALRCDPISGHVSLFWYQQALGQGPEFLTYFQNEAQLDKSGLPSDRFFAERPEGSVSTLKIQRTQQEDSAVYLCASSLSGRALETQYFGPGTRLLVL.

V is TRBV28 and J is TRBJ1-2; D remains ambiguous. V was pared by 4 bases and J by 3 bases, with 15 bases between. Germline V gene data show CDR1 as MDHEN and CDR2 as SYDVKM. CDR3 length equals 15 residues. CDR3 loop: CASSSPGSPHYGYTF. CDR3 sequence (DNA): TGTGCCAGCAGTTCCCCGGGGAGCCCTCACTATGGCTACACCTTC.

The chain joins TRBV5-6 to TRBJ1-2, with TRBD1 identical over 7 bases. With V trimmed by 4 bases and J by 6 bases, 9 bases remained unmatched. The germline V gene encodes CDR1 SGHDT and CDR2 YYEEEE. This CDR3 comprises 14 residues. CDR3 sequence reads: CASSPGQNLHGYTF. The CDR3 nucleotides are TGTGCCAGCAGCCCGGGACAGAATCTTCATGGCTACACCTTC.

This clone was seen more than once but under ten times. The V gene is TRBV29-1, the J gene TRBJ1-4; D perhaps matches TRBD1 (5 bases). This CDR3 is 13 amino acids long. V lost 2 bases to trimming and J lost 8 bases, with 12 bases between them. Germline assignment: CDR1 SQVTM and CDR2 ANQGSEA. CDR3 loop: CSVERGVGEKLFF. CDR3 in DNA: TGCAGCGTTGAACGGGGGGTAGGGGAAAAACTGTTTTTT.

This clone has just a few counts. V and J are TRBV4-1 and TRBJ1-5; D unclear. CDR1 MGHRA and CDR2 YSYEKL come from the germline V gene. Trimming left V 0 bases short and J 4 bases short, with 13 bases between. The CDR3 has 16 amino acids. CDR3 loop: CASSQESWAENQPQHF. Written as DNA, the CDR3 is TGCGCCAGCAGCCAAGAGTCCTGGGCAGAAAATCAGCCCCAGCATTTT.

The chain is built from TRBV7-2 and TRBJ1-1, with 9 bases that match TRBD1. This CDR3 region has 14 residues. The J segment lost 8 bases and the V segment lost 4 bases, leaving 8 bases of the junction unmatched. Germline V gene data show CDR1 as SGHTA and CDR2 as FQGNSA. CDR3 in DNA: TGTGCCAGCAGCTCCAGGGGGACAGGGAGAGAAGCTTTCTTT. It codes for CASSSRGTGREAFF. Full variable domain (missing parts from reference TRBV7-2 and TRBJ1-1): GAGVSQSPSNKVTEKGKDVELRCDPISGHTALYWYRQSLGQGLEFLIYFQGNSAPDKSGLPSDRFSAERTGGSVSTLTIQRTQQEDSAVYLCASSSRGTGREAFFGQGTRLTVV.

The chain combines TRBV5-1 with TRBJ2-7; TRBD1 matches 8 bases. The V segment lost 2 bases and the J segment 4 bases; nucleotides outside the gene matches: 2. The CDR3 is 13 residues long. From germline, CDR1 is SGHRS and CDR2 YFSETQ. CDR3: CASSFTGGYEQYF. DNA of the CDR3: TGCGCCAGCAGCTTCACAGGGGGTTACGAGCAGTACTTC. The entire variable domain, with the rest obtained from reference TRBV5-1 and TRBJ2-7, is as follows: KAGVTQTPRYLIKTRGQQVTLSCSPISGHRSVSWYQQTPGQGLQFLFEYFSETQRNKGNFPGRFSGRQFSNSRSEMNVSTLELGDSALYLCASSFTGGYEQYFGPGTRLTVT.

The V call is TRBV19, the J call TRBJ1-4; the match to TRBD1 covers 8 bases. V lost 6 bases and J lost 7; bases outside the gene matches: 7. The germline CDR1 and CDR2 sequences are LNHDA and SQIVND (reference sequence). The CDR3 consists of 14 residues. The CDR3 DNA reads as TGTGCCAGTAGGCACAGGGGGAAAAGTGAAAAACTGTTTTTT. It specifies CASRHRGKSEKLFF.

The J gene is TRBJ1-1, the V gene TRBV6-5, with D perhaps TRBD1 (6 bases). The germline CDR1 and CDR2 sequences are MNHEY and SVGAGI. The CDR3 spans 14 residues. V was trimmed by 0 bases and J by 4 bases, leaving 9 bases between them. The DNA of the CDR3 is TGTGCCAGCAGTTACTCCAAAGGGGGCACTGAAGCTTTCTTT. Its protein is CASSYSKGGTEAFF.

The chain employs TRBV7-2 and TRBJ2-3; 7 bases line up with TRBD2. The V gene's germline CDR1 is SGHTA and CDR2 FQGNSA. The ends lost 5 bases at V and 3 bases at J; junction bases unmatched: 8. The CDR3 runs 15 residues. The CDR3 DNA follows: TGTGCCAGCAGCACCCGGACTAGTGGGACAGATACGCAGTATTTT. Amino acids: CASSTRTSGTDTQYF.

The chain joins TRBV28 to TRBJ1-5; D perhaps matches TRBD1 (5 bases). Germline V gene data show CDR1 as MDHEN and CDR2 as SYDVKM. The CDR3 runs to 15 residues. Trimming removed 4 bases at V and 4 bases at J, with 14 bases between. The CDR3 bases are TGTGCCAGCAGTTCCCCAGCGGGGGGAAATCAGCCCCAGCATTTT. Protein: CASSSPAGGNQPQHF. The full variable domain, with the rest looked up from reference TRBV28 and TRBJ1-5, is DVKVTQSSRYLVKRTGEKVFLECVQDMDHENMFWYRQDPGLGLRLIYFSYDVKMKEKGDIPEGYSVSREKKERFSLILESASTNQTSMYLCASSSPAGGNQPQHFGDGTRLSIL.

This clone was counted a few times. The chain has TRBV9 and TRBJ2-7, with TRBD2 identical over 14 bases. The ends lost 4 bases at V and 4 bases at J; junction bases unmatched: 4. Germline CDR1 is SGDLS and CDR2 is YYNGEE. This CDR3 has 15 residues. The CDR3, as DNA: TGTGCCAGCAGCCTAGGGACTAGCGGGAGATACGAGCAGTACTTC. Translating it yields CASSLGTSGRYEQYF.

V and J are TRBV5-1 and TRBJ2-3; D may be TRBD1 (6 bases). The germline gives CDR1 SGHRS, CDR2 YFSETQ. The CDR3 is made up of 14 amino acids. Trimming left V 0 bases short and J 4 bases short, with 9 bases between. CDR3 region: CASSLANRADTQYF. For the CDR3, the DNA is TGCGCCAGCAGCTTGGCCAACAGGGCAGATACGCAGTATTTT.

V is TRBV28 and J is TRBJ2-7; 13 positions match TRBD2. Germline V gene sequence: CDR1 MDHEN, CDR2 SYDVKM. The CDR3 is 17 amino acids. After removal of 2 bases from V and 1 base from J, the junction contained 5 bases not matched to a gene. The CDR3 sequence is CASSLLGTSGVSYEQYF. CDR3 sequence (DNA): TGTGCCAGCAGTTTACTCGGGACTAGCGGGGTGTCCTACGAGCAGTACTTC. Complete variable domain (other parts from reference TRBV28 and TRBJ2-7): DVKVTQSSRYLVKRTGEKVFLECVQDMDHENMFWYRQDPGLGLRLIYFSYDVKMKEKGDIPEGYSVSREKKERFSLILESASTNQTSMYLCASSLLGTSGVSYEQYFGPGTRLTVT.